This T cell receptor (beta chain) is drawn from a study of cytomegalovirus exposure and HLA in healthy donors (dated by TCRdb to about 2017). Notes on the research overall: According to an earlier analysis of a few hundred of the donors, some 180 million T cells yielded roughly 100 million unique TCR beta sequences and approximately 280 Gb of sequence data. Approximately 300 gigabases of sequencing data and roughly 80 million unique TCR sequences made up an early release that covered around 640 HLA-typed donors. Among the roughly 400 genotyped donors, around 81% belonged to the genetic ancestry cluster associated with self-reported Caucasian donors. The study aimed to test whether signatures of past pathogen exposure could be identified by cataloging public T cell receptors. The study used immunosequencing to profile the T cell repertoires of approximately 690 subjects and linked those repertoires to cytomegalovirus serostatus. In addition to the first cohort of approximately 670 subjects, a separate validation cohort of approximately 130 different subjects was used. To predict cytomegalovirus infection status, the study combined high-throughput TCR immunosequencing, statistical association of individual TCRs with disease status, and machine learning. In a later analysis, previously published TCR beta repertoires from more than 500 donors were re-analyzed and high-resolution HLA genotyping was added so that TCR occurrence patterns could be studied. In the later analysis, no new phenotypic data were used to find candidate immune exposures; instead, reliance was placed on TCR beta sequences and their occurrence across donors. An earlier analysis of 587 of the donors applied high-throughput TCR beta sequencing to assess whether each TCR beta V gene segment acted as functional or pseudogenic. Alongside the repertoire data, information on donor age, sex, ethnicity and CMV serostatus was compiled. A later genetic analysis used genome-wide SNP genotypes for about 55% of the 666 donors, treating that subset as a discovery cohort. All discovery cohort repertoires had been generated on a single sequencing platform. Both class I and class II loci were covered by HLA typing, at four-digit resolution. The number of typed donors differed by locus: about 620-640 for A, B, C, DRB1 and DQB1; about 520 for DQA1; around 580 for DPA1; and around 490 for DPB1. About five DR-DQ haplotypes were treated as single units for association and clustering because of strong linkage in the cohort. Among 398 genotyped donors of the cohort, an average of around 240,000 unique TCR beta nucleotide sequences were sequenced per donor, roughly 18% of them non-productive. What the research found in general, with its limitations: Because counts were too low, roughly 18 rarely observed V segments, including chromosome 9 orphons, were left out of the earlier analysis of 587 of the donors. Linkage disequilibrium might explain the correlated functional status among segregating V segments, but an unknown experimental factor could not be excluded. In vitro tests confirmed that a few of the cytomegalovirus-associated TCR beta chains recognize cytomegalovirus antigens. Across donors, most TCR sequences were observed very rarely, whereas some public TCRs were present in many individuals. For the cohort, immune exposure information was limited to CMV serostatus. Most CMV-associated TCR beta chains appeared to be HLA-restricted in a later analysis, and the HLA associations seemed to be driven largely by CMV exposure. Cytomegalovirus status was reported to be diagnosed by the classifier with high specificity and sensitivity in both the original and validation cohorts. In a later analysis, several top co-occurrence clusters were reported to appear linked to parvovirus B19, influenza, CMV and Epstein-Barr virus. Because the 87-base-pair reads could not distinguish some IMGT-functional V segments, including TRBV6-2 and TRBV6-3, those segments were excluded. A cluster of highly shared sequence variants was judged likely to be a technical artifact of the sequencing pipeline. Compared with the 666-donor mean, donors in an Asian-associated ancestry cluster had fewer N-insertions in productive TCRs, according to a later genetic analysis. A further reported finding was that TCR beta sequences accurately predicted the HLA-A and HLA-B alleles for most subjects in the first cohort. Compared with equally common non-associated chains, HLA-associated TCR beta chains in a later analysis were more clonally expanded and had lower generation probabilities. The authors suggested that the approach could potentially be generalized to other disease states and immunological phenotypes. A total of roughly 160 TCR beta chains were listed by the study as associated with cytomegalovirus. At a false discovery rate of 0.05, a later analysis linked under 20,000 TCR beta sequences to specific HLA alleles. In an earlier analysis of some 500 of the donors, most TCR beta V segments appeared in productive rearrangements about 87% or about 30% of the time, broadly matching IMGT annotations. Because HLA typing was unavailable for some donors at each locus, only the typed subset was used in association tests. In this cohort, only TCR beta chains were sequenced, and detectable features were limited by the absence of alpha or paired-chain data. Sequencing depth was assumed to be roughly uniform across donors in the presence/absence analyses, though that assumption may not hold. Assigning TCR associations to individual alleles was difficult when HLA alleles, especially DR and DQ, strongly co-occurred. V-gene and J-gene trimming of TCR beta chains was associated with a missense DCLRE1C variant in a later genetic analysis, and the association was replicated in an independent cohort. In a later analysis, TCR association rates were found to vary across HLA loci, with the most associated TCRs seen for DRB1 alleles and the fewest for HLA-C alleles.

Comment on this clone: This receptor's antigen is unknown. Base quality data are lacking; no much larger clone is found one base away.

The cohort comprised fewer than 700 healthy bone marrow donors. At the time of sampling, every cohort member was nominally healthy, though immune exposures that went unrecorded were likely present. The donor tested CMV seronegative, placing the donor among the roughly 350 seronegative members of the cohort. A peripheral blood sample was provided by each donor, and peripheral blood mononuclear cells were used for TCR beta sequencing. Genomic DNA extraction from the blood cell samples was performed with the Qiagen DNeasy Blood Extraction Kit. The library was produced with the immunoSEQ multiplex PCR assay. The multiplex PCR relied on a mix of 60 forward primers for TCR Vbeta segments and 13 reverse primers for TCR Jbeta segments. The CDR3 region of rearranged TCR beta genes was amplified from genomic DNA by a multiplex PCR assay. The amplified TCR beta libraries were sequenced on the Illumina HiSeq System as 87-base-pair reads. Processing in the source paper ran as follows. In a later analysis, some 80 million unique TCR beta chains were counted across the approximately 670 repertoires, and around 10 million of these chains were shared by at least two donors. A nearest-neighbor algorithm error-corrected the raw reads and collapsed the reads into unique sequences, merging closely related sequences to remove PCR and sequencing errors. CDR3 sequences were aligned to IMGT reference sequences to assign V, D and J gene segments. For a sequence to be retained, a match of at least six nucleotides was required to both a V gene segment and a J gene segment. Rearrangements were classified as productive when the CDR3 lacked stop codons and remained in frame with V and J, and all other rearrangements were classified as non-productive. Following IMGT convention, CDR3 was defined as the stretch from the second conserved V-encoded cysteine to the conserved J-encoded phenylalanine. Sequences without an unambiguous match to a single V gene segment were excluded from the earlier analysis of about 630 of the donors. In an earlier analysis of 450 to 700 of the donors, V segments were called functional above 56.7% productive rearrangements and were called segregating when the between-donor standard deviation exceeded 5%. A statistical classification framework was built for diagnosing cytomegalovirus status from the catalog of TCR beta chain sequences. A later analysis assigned V and J genes by comparing TCR nucleotide sequences with IMGT/GENE-DB human TR gene sequences. Using the TCRdist pipeline, a later analysis assigned CDR3 sequences along with most-parsimonious VDJ recombination scenarios. In a later analysis, each TCR beta chain was defined by its CDR3 amino acid sequence together with its V-gene family, and reads lacking a unique V-gene family were excluded. A later analysis removed 450 to 600 highly shared, low-generation-probability nucleotide sequences to deal with suspected cross-contamination and a sequencing artifact. For each public chain, a later analysis derived a clonal expansion index from normalized ranks of inferred template counts within each repertoire. In a later analysis, generation probabilities were computed with a VDJ recombination model fitted to out-of-frame rearrangements, and the resulting probabilities were checked against IGoR. In a later analysis, TCR-TCR, TCR-HLA and TCR-CMV co-occurrence was scored with hypergeometric tests, and a repertoire-size bias correction was applied to TCR pairs. False discovery rates were estimated in a later analysis by permuting HLA or CMV assignments 20 times. In a later analysis, co-occurring TCRs were grouped with DBSCAN, and TCRdist sequence similarity was added when clustering was performed within HLA-allele-positive subsets. Repertoires with fewer than 30,000 or more than 120,000 public chains were left out of co-occurrence clustering, as were five repertoires with anomalous nucleotide sharing. The immuneACCESS repertoire file appears here via TCRdb, limited to in-frame rearrangements. These files lack a portion of the clones; in checked studies, under half of the deficit traces to unresolved V genes, and the cause of the others is not known. Clone size and V and J calls were adopted from that table, with D and trimming inferred from the DNA. The sample yields some 190,000 clones; more than 60% were counted once. Together, the top ten hold more than 1.4% of the sample.

V is cut by 4 bases and J by 7 bases, and the space between the germline ends is 16 bases. The CDR3, from cysteine to phenylalanine, totals 14 residues. Just CDR3 DNA is preserved here, 42 bases in frame from base 1. CDR1 and CDR2 are drawn from the germline V gene: LGHNA, YNFKEQ. The chain is assembled from TRBV4-2 and TRBJ1-1, with TRBD1 as a weak D call on 5 bases. The sample comprised PBMCs. The clonotype originates from a man aged 18 to 35 in good health and CMV-seronegative. The sequenced DNA: TGTGCCAGCAGCCCCCCGGGGGGGTTGGATGAAGCTTTCTTT. It translates to CASSPPGGLDEAFF.